This T cell receptor (beta chain) is drawn from a study of T cell responses to AZD1222 COVID-19 vaccine. This clone was picked up one time. The antigen remains undetermined. Study observations and caveats: A mostly white British donor set with more females was recruited, and clonal diversity was possibly underestimated. Spike-specific TCR breadth and depth rose after two AZD1222 doses.

Generated by immunoSEQ multiplex PCR, the TCRdb table keeps only in-frame clones and is missing some. This sample has some 200,000 clones; roughly 88% occur once, and the top ten carry 0.75% to 1%. The CDR3 spans 15 residues. J lost 6 bases, V lost 1 base, and 2 bases had no gene match. CDR1 is KGHDR, CDR2 SFDVKD, per germline. The sequence was collected from an adult in good health. The chain employs TRBV24-1 and TRBJ2-1, with TRBD1 identical over 10 bases. Sequenced material: peripheral blood, taken on day 0 of AZD1222 vaccination. CDR3 residues: CATSDFGTGVNEQFF. CDR3 nucleotides: TGTGCCACCAGTGATTTCGGGACAGGGGTCAATGAGCAGTTCTTC.